The 28 T cell receptor beta chains presented below share a single source sample, sequenced in a study of synovial regulatory T cells in juvenile arthritis. Clones were read by immunoSEQ multiplex PCR, and TCRdb kept only the in-frame ones, dropping some. This listing includes fewer than 2,000 clones. Synovial fluid was collected with matched peripheral blood from each patient with active arthritis. The sequenced sample consisted of Treg cells from the synovium. These receptors were taken from a donor aged 2-29 years with juvenile idiopathic arthritis.

The chain recombines TRBV5-1 with TRBJ1-3; TCRdb proposes TRBD1, but this gene call is untestable without DNA. Germline-derived CDR1 and CDR2 are SGHRS and YFSETQ. The CDR3 has 16 residues. No DNA was logged. The CDR3 sequence: CASSQEGAYSGNAIYF.

This clone is deemed medium-sized by its frequency. The rearrangement uses TRBV30 and TRBJ1-1; TCRdb selects TRBD1, and the lack of DNA leaves this call unchecked. From germline, CDR1 is GTSNPN and CDR2 SVGIG (reference sequence). The CDR3 has 14 amino acids. Only the protein is available. The CDR3 region is CAWSVLNSVTEAFF.

Judged by frequency, this clone is medium-sized (0.01 to 0.1%). The chain employs TRBV9 and TRBJ2-7; TCRdb's D call of TRBD1 is untestable without DNA. The CDR3 totals 15 residues. The DNA sequence is not available. Germline V CDR1 and CDR2: SGDLS, YYNGEE. CDR3 in amino acids: CASSGSDRPFYEQYF.

This chain connects TRBV20-1 to TRBJ2-5. Looked up from germline, CDR1 is DFQATT and CDR2 is SNEGSKA (reference sequence). The CDR3 loop spans 11 amino acids. No DNA is listed. CDR3 residues: CSARPVDEQYF.

This clone counts as medium-sized by frequency. The chain recombines TRBV2 with TRBJ2-7. The CDR3 is made up of 11 amino acids. The nucleotide record is missing. Germline CDR1 SNHLY, CDR2 FYNNEI. The CDR3 here is CASTARYEQYF.

Considering frequency, this clone is medium-sized. The gene calls are TRBV6-1 and TRBJ1-5; TCRdb's D call, TRBD1, is unchecked because there is no DNA. The germline V gene encodes CDR1 MNHNS and CDR2 SASEGT. The CDR3 length is 13 residues. Only the protein is on record. CDR3 sequence reads: CASSVTGYQPQHF.

This clone is classed as medium-sized by frequency. This rearrangement joins TRBV7-3 to TRBJ2-3; TCRdb proposes TRBD2, but this gene call is untestable without DNA. The CDR3 spans 13 residues. The record lacks a DNA sequence. Germline lookup yields CDR1 SGHTA and CDR2 FQGTGA. CDR3 amino acids: CASSLLAGDTQYF.

This clone ranks as medium-sized in terms of frequency. The CDR3 loop reads CSVEDQPTVEQFF. V gene TRBV29-1 combines with J gene TRBJ2-1; TCRdb picks TRBD2, but there is no DNA to check that call. The germline V gene has CDR1 SQVTM and CDR2 ANQGSEA. This CDR3 region has 13 residues. The record lacks a DNA sequence.

This clone registers medium-sized by frequency. This chain uses TRBV11-2 with TRBJ2-3; TCRdb indicates TRBD2, and absent DNA this call remains unverified. This CDR3 has 13 amino acids. No DNA is given. Germline loops: CDR1 SGHAT, CDR2 FQNNGV. The CDR3 loop is CASSPGSTDTQYF.

Its frequency marks this clone as medium-sized. The chain links TRBV6-5 to TRBJ2-1. Per germline, CDR1 MNHEY and CDR2 SVGAGI. The CDR3 runs 14 residues. No DNA sequence was recorded. CDR3 sequence: CASSPIQLHNEQFF.

This clone ranks as medium-sized in terms of frequency. The chain has TRBV15 and TRBJ1-5; TCRdb reports TRBD1, a call that lacks DNA to check it against. The CDR3 has 14 residues. Only the protein is on record. Germline V gene lookup returns CDR1 LNHNV and CDR2 YYDKDF (reference sequence). The CDR3 sequence is CATSNDRVNQPQHF.

Measured by frequency, this clone is medium-sized (0.01 to 0.1%). The chain couples TRBV2 to TRBJ1-1; TCRdb calls TRBD1, which cannot be checked without DNA. The CDR3 loop spans 13 amino acids. No DNA appears here. Germline V gene lookup returns CDR1 SNHLY and CDR2 FYNNEI. The CDR3 loop is CASSSQGQTEAFF.

According to its frequency, this clone is medium-sized. The chain employs TRBV5-1 and TRBJ2-4; there is no DNA to check the TCRdb D call of TRBD1. The CDR3 has 16 amino acids. DNA is not on record. Germline CDR1 SGHRS, CDR2 YFSETQ. Here the CDR3 reads CASSLGQGATKNIQYF. Filled out from reference TRBV5-1 and TRBJ2-4, the complete variable domain reads KAGVTQTPRYLIKTRGQQVTLSCSPISGHRSVSWYQQTPGQGLQFLFEYFSETQRNKGNFPGRFSGRQFSNSRSEMNVSTLELGDSALYLCASSLGQGATKNIQYFGAGTRLSVL.

This clone ranks as medium-sized (0.01 to 0.1%) in terms of frequency. This chain links TRBV4-2 with TRBJ2-7; the TCRdb call, TRBD2, lacks DNA for checking. The CDR3 totals 16 residues. The DNA is unrecorded. The germline V gene encodes CDR1 LGHNA and CDR2 YNFKEQ. This CDR3 reads CASSQAEGLVGYEQYF.

By frequency, this clone is medium-sized (0.01 to 0.1%). The chain employs TRBV28 and TRBJ2-7; absent DNA, TCRdb's TRBD1 call cannot be checked. Germline loops: CDR1 MDHEN, CDR2 SYDVKM. The CDR3 loop spans 15 amino acids. The nucleotide record is missing. CDR3 protein: CASSQLNGQGHEQYF.

The chain links TRBV29-1 to TRBJ1-1; the TCRdb D gene call, TRBD1, has no DNA to confirm it. CDR1 and CDR2 (germline): SQVTM, ANQGSEA. The length of the CDR3 is 14 residues. The protein alone is recorded here. CDR3: CSARQAMSDTEAFF.

This clone ranks as medium-sized (0.01 to 0.1%) in terms of frequency. J is TRBJ1-4 and V is TRBV2. CDR1 is SNHLY and CDR2 is FYNNEI in the germline V gene. The CDR3 is made up of 11 amino acids. No DNA sequence was recorded. CDR3 region: CASSVGEKLFF.

The chain combines TRBV6-1 with TRBJ1-2. The CDR3 contains 18 residues. No DNA appears here. Germline V lookup: CDR1 MNHNS, CDR2 SASEGT. The CDR3: CASSEAPPGGLSNYGYTF.

This clone registers medium-sized by frequency. The V gene is TRBV5-1, the J gene TRBJ1-1. Germline V gene lookup returns CDR1 SGHRS and CDR2 YFSETQ. This CDR3 region has 15 residues. A DNA sequence was not provided. The CDR3 sequence: CASSVAGTQNTEAFF.

In terms of frequency, this clone is medium-sized (0.01 to 0.1%). The chain joins TRBV28 to TRBJ2-3; the TCRdb call, TRBD1, lacks DNA for checking. CDR3 size: 13 residues. There is no recorded DNA. The V gene's germline CDR1 is MDHEN and CDR2 SYDVKM. CDR3 region: CASSATGRDTQYF.

This clone is identified as medium-sized from frequency. The chain combines TRBV28 with TRBJ2-7; TCRdb's D call of TRBD2 is untestable without DNA. This CDR3 comprises 16 residues. No DNA is recorded. The germline gives CDR1 MDHEN, CDR2 SYDVKM. CDR3 amino acids: CAITPTGPASGYEQYF.

Frequency places this clone as medium-sized. The chain combines TRBV5-1 with TRBJ1-4; without DNA, the TCRdb call of TRBD1 cannot be checked. Germline V gene data show CDR1 as SGHRS and CDR2 as YFSETQ. This CDR3 is built from 15 residues. No DNA has been recorded. CDR3 in amino acids: CASSLQGWLNEKLFF.

V usage is TRBV9 and J usage is TRBJ2-7; absent DNA, TCRdb's TRBD2 call cannot be checked. This CDR3 contains 18 residues. The nucleotide record is missing. The germline V gene encodes CDR1 SGDLS and CDR2 YYNGEE. The CDR3 sequence is CASSGEGKGTRSSYEQYF.

The rearrangement uses TRBV9 and TRBJ2-1; TCRdb names TRBD2, which stays unverified in the absence of DNA. This CDR3 is built from 15 residues. Only the protein sequence is given. The V gene's germline CDR1 is SGDLS and CDR2 YYNGEE. The CDR3 loop is CASSVIAGAYNEQFF.

The chain joins TRBV9 to TRBJ1-6; TCRdb lists TRBD1, though no DNA is available to test this call. This CDR3 spans 14 amino acids. No coding sequence is recorded. From germline, CDR1 is SGDLS and CDR2 YYNGEE. CDR3 protein: CASSVGHYNSPLHF.

Judged by frequency, this clone is medium-sized. CDR3 loop: CAITSSGKSNEQFF. V is TRBV10-3 and J is TRBJ2-1; TCRdb gives TRBD2 as the D gene, but with no DNA this cannot be confirmed. This CDR3 is 14 amino acids long. No DNA sequence was recorded. Germline V gene sequence: CDR1 ENHRY, CDR2 SYGVKD.

The chain's CDR3 is CSARPVDEQYF. The rearrangement joins TRBV20-1 to TRBJ2-7. CDR1 DFQATT and CDR2 SNEGSKA come from the germline V gene (reference sequence). The CDR3 has 11 amino acids. No DNA is recorded.

This clone is labeled medium-sized based on frequency. The genes are TRBV9 and TRBJ1-2. Germline V lookup: CDR1 SGDLS, CDR2 YYNGEE. This CDR3 has 15 amino acids. The DNA sequence is not available. The chain's CDR3 is CASSVGLGLDYGYTF.